These T cell receptor beta chains were read from a single sample in a study of shared clonotypes between healthy human individuals. This table comes from immunoSEQ multiplex PCR, and its TCRdb copy is limited to in-frame clones, with some not included. Among 2 million to 2.5 million clones listed, around 90% were seen once. The sample comprised naive CD4+ T cells from PBMCs. The receptors stem from a man between 18 and 35 years old in good health. Some clones in this sample may be carry-over from other donors' samples. Both conserved end residues are part of each CDR3. The D gene is left open where the match is weak. Size is omitted from some rows. Given values are once, few, many or a class for expanded clones.

>15|TRBV7-2|TRBJ2-7|TRBD2|once
TGTGCCAGCAGCTGGGGGACTAGCGGGAACTACGAGCAGTACTTC
CASSWGTSGNYEQYF
>14|TRBV28|TRBJ2-3|TRBD2|.
TGTGCCAGCAGTCTAGCGGGATCGGCAGATACGCAGTATTTT
CASSLAGSADTQYF
>14|TRBV9|TRBJ2-5|.|.
TGTGCCAGCAGCCCGAGGGCCCCACAAGAGACCCAGTACTTC
CASSPRAPQETQYF
>15|TRBV28|TRBJ2-7|TRBD2|.
TGTGCCAGCAGTCCACTCGCGGGAGGTTCCTACGAGCAGTACTTC
CASSPLAGGSYEQYF
>15|TRBV2|TRBJ1-4|.|.
TGTGCCAGCAGTGCCTTTGGCAGCAGGGCGGAAAAACTGTTTTTT
CASSAFGSRAEKLFF
>14|TRBV5-5|TRBJ2-7|.|.
TGTGCCAGCAGCATTGAAGGACAATCGGGCGAGCAGTACTTC
CASSIEGQSGEQYF
>14|TRBV12-5|TRBJ2-2|.|.
TGTGCTAGTGGTTTAACAGGGAACACCGGGGAGCTGTTTTTT
CASGLTGNTGELFF
>16|TRBV7-2|TRBJ2-5|.|.
TGTGCCAGCAGCTTAGGCGCAGGGCGGATGTTGGAGACCCAGTACTTC
CASSLGAGRMLETQYF
>15|TRBV6-5|TRBJ1-4|TRBD1|.
TGTGCCAGCAGACTTCTCGGGCAGGGGGCACGAGAACTGTTTTTT
CASRLLGQGARELFF
>15|TRBV5-1|TRBJ1-4|TRBD1|.
TGCGCCAGCAGCGTACGGACAGGTGCTAATGAAAAACTGTTTTTT
CASSVRTGANEKLFF
>18|TRBV9|TRBJ2-6|.|.
TGTGCCAGCAGCGCCTACGGACAAGGGGCACCTGGGGCCAACGTCCTGACTTTC
CASSAYGQGAPGANVLTF
>11|TRBV28|TRBJ2-4|.|.
TGTGCCAGCGGGGGGCTAAACATTCAGTACTTC
CASGGLNIQYF
>16|TRBV5-1|TRBJ1-5|TRBD1|.
TGCGCCAGCAGCTTGGGAGGGACAGAAAGCAATCAGCCCCAGCATTTT
CASSLGGTESNQPQHF
>19|TRBV7-8|TRBJ1-3|.|.
TGTGCCAGCAGCCCACAGCGGGTTCAGGGGCTCACCTCTGGAAACACCATATATTTT
CASSPQRVQGLTSGNTIYF
>17|TRBV7-3|TRBJ2-3|TRBD1|.
TGTGCCAGCAGCCCTCAAGGACAGGGATCGGGCACAGATACGCAGTATTTT
CASSPQGQGSGTDTQYF
>15|TRBV6-5|TRBJ2-5|.|.
TGTGCCAGCAGCTCGGGTAGCGGTGATTTAGGGACCCAGTACTTC
CASSSGSGDLGTQYF
>15|TRBV4-3|TRBJ2-1|.|.
TGCGCCAGCAGCCAAGATAGCGACAAATACAATGAGCAGTTCTTC
CASSQDSDKYNEQFF
>18|TRBV28|TRBJ2-6|TRBD1|.
TGTGCCAGCAGTGAACGAGGACAGGGCCTTTTGAGGGCCAACGTCCTGACTTTC
CASSERGQGLLRANVLTF
>14|TRBV6-5|TRBJ2-3|.|.
TGTGCCAGCAGTCGCCTTACTAGCACAGATACGCAGTATTTT
CASSRLTSTDTQYF
>15|TRBV28|TRBJ1-4|TRBD1|.
TGTGCCAGCAGTAGACAACAGGGGTGGAATGAAAAACTGTTTTTT
CASSRQQGWNEKLFF
>15|TRBV14|TRBJ2-7|.|.
TGTGCCAGCAGCCAAGACGGACAGTTTTTCTACGAGCAGTACTTC
CASSQDGQFFYEQYF
>14|TRBV4-1|TRBJ2-3|TRBD2|.
TGCGCCAGCAGCCAAGTGCTAGCGGGAGATACGCAGTATTTT
CASSQVLAGDTQYF
>15|TRBV2|TRBJ2-2|TRBD2|.
TGTGCCAGCAGTGGACTAGCGGGAGTTATCGGGGAGCTGTTTTTT
CASSGLAGVIGELFF
>14|TRBV2|TRBJ2-1|TRBD2|.
TGTGCCAGCAGCTCGGGACTAGCGGGAGGGGACCAGTTCTTC
CASSSGLAGGDQFF
>14|TRBV7-3|TRBJ2-1|.|.
TGTGCCAGCAGCCCCACCCTCTCCTACAATGAGCAGTTCTTC
CASSPTLSYNEQFF
>14|TRBV11-2|TRBJ2-2|.|once
TGTGCCAGCAGCTTAGTAGCATACGCCGGGGAGCTGTTTTTT
CASSLVAYAGELFF
>17|TRBV19|TRBJ2-1|.|once
TGTGCCAGTAGTTCACGAACAGACCATCTAATGGACAATGAGCAGTTCTTC
CASSSRTDHLMDNEQFF
>11|TRBV6-1|TRBJ2-3|.|.
TGTGCCGGATCCAGGTTGGATACGCAGTATTTT
CAGSRLDTQYF
>14|TRBV2|TRBJ2-1|.|.
TGTGCCAGCAGTGCGCGGTTAAGCGTCGATGAGCAGTTCTTC
CASSARLSVDEQFF
>16|TRBV7-2|TRBJ2-1|.|once
TGTGCCAGCAGCGTGGTGGGCGGTAGCTCCTACAATGAGCAGTTCTTC
CASSVVGGSSYNEQFF
>15|TRBV7-2|TRBJ1-2|TRBD1|.
TGTGCCAGCGCCCTGAACCTAGGGGGCAACTTTTTAGGCACCTTC
CASALNLGGNFLGTF
>16|TRBV5-1|TRBJ2-2|TRBD2|.
TGCGCCAGCAGCGCTACTAGCGGGATCGTCACCGGGGAGCTGTTTTTT
CASSATSGIVTGELFF